This T cell receptor (beta chain) was found in a study of T cell responses to AZD1222 COVID-19 vaccine (dated by TCRdb to the early 2020s). About the full investigation: A total of just over 230 trial participants underwent TCR sequencing, of whom about 200 had received two doses of AZD1222 and about 26 had received two doses of the MenACWY control vaccine. Trial participants were enrolled into age subgroups of 18-55, 56-69 and 70-plus years, which contained about 150, 27 and 61 TCR-sequenced participants, respectively.

The label giving this sample's time point can be read as: about 28 days (+/-7) after the second vaccine dose. AZD1222 recipients given second doses at about 4 weeks or at about 12 weeks were pooled, since spike-specific TCR depth and breadth were not found to differ between the two schedules. Samples from vaccinated people were obtained from the UK trials COV001 and COV002, which included a single-blind randomized controlled phase 2/3 trial of AZD1222 (ChAdOx1 nCoV-19) in healthy adults. For TCRbeta chain sequencing, PBMC samples were collected from trial participants at day 0 and at day 28 after the second dose. The study at large found these results: Only a handful of AZD1222 recipients were SARS-CoV-2 seropositive at baseline, limiting conclusions about previously exposed vaccinees. A significant rise in spike-specific TCR breadth and depth was observed after two AZD1222 doses relative to day 0 and relative to MenACWY recipients. Reportedly, almost half of the unique spike-specific TCRs recognized epitopes lying outside the regions that are mutated in the B.1.351 and B.1.1.7 variants. The vaccine-associated CD4 TCRs covered the entire spike protein, and the dominant responses fell in regions 160-218 and 743-854. No day 14 peak-response samples were available, so repertoires were characterized only after the peak T cell response. Most participants were white British and females outnumbered males, and the authors suggested that clonal diversity may have been underestimated. In the small 56-69-year group, the increase in depth fell short of significance, most likely because of low power.

The CDR3 regions of human TCRbeta chains were analyzed by immunosequencing. The original methods were these. Repertoire TCRs were matched against a reference library of SARS-CoV-2-specific TCRs generated with the MIRA antigen-specificity platform. Breadth was defined as the fraction of unique TCRs that were SARS-CoV-2-associated, and depth was defined as the fraction of total T cells that were SARS-CoV-2-associated. Using the MIRA data, each spike-specific TCR was mapped to the spike region that the TCR reacts to and placed in a CD4 or CD8 class. Log10-transformed breadth and depth values were compared by one-way ANOVA with Sidak's multiple comparisons tests. TCRdb took this table from immuneACCESS and kept in-frame rearrangements with V and J called. Such tables lack part of the clones; where checked against another copy, unresolved V genes explain under half of the gap, and the rest is unexplained. Clone size and V and J calls were adopted from that table, with D and trimming inferred from the DNA. A total of about 180,000 clones appear in this sample, about 86% of them only once. The ten most abundant clones make up 9.5% to 13% of the sample.

Of note for this clone: There is no known antigen for this receptor. Per-base quality was not reported, and no clone a single base away is much larger than it.

The germline V gene (reference sequence) yields LNHNV for CDR1 and YYDKDF for CDR2. Germline trimming: 5 bases from V, 4 bases from J; junction bases outside gene matches: 8. From cysteine to phenylalanine, the CDR3 is 15 amino acids long. The DNA shown is the 45-base CDR3, in frame from base 1. The sequence was collected from an adult who received the AZD1222 COVID-19 vaccine. This chain is built from TRBV15 and TRBJ2-5; a stretch of 9 junction bases matches TRBD1. Sequences were derived from peripheral blood, sampled 28 days after the second AZD1222 dose. The DNA reads as follows: TGTGCCACCAGCGGTCAAACAGGGGGCATAGAGACCCAGTACTTC. This yields the protein CATSGQTGGIETQYF.